This T cell receptor beta chain came from a study of blood T cell repertoires in COVID-19. About the research overall: Spain, Italy and the United States supplied samples that represented acute and convalescent COVID-19. T cells, B-cell-depleted T cells, or PBMCs provided the cDNA or gDNA that served as material.

Study processing details: Estimation of nucleated cell counts relied on the amplification of reference gene primers. Profiled with immunoSEQ multiplex PCR; TCRdb holds only in-frame clones, not every one. D and trimming were read from the DNA, whereas the V and J calls and clone size are those reported in that table. The data hold 98,000 or so clones, with 85% to 90% observed a single time. Sequencing used peripheral blood. The sequence was obtained from a man aged 50-59 years with acute or convalescent COVID-19.

DNA for the CDR3: TGTGCCAGCAGCACGCTACAGGGGGACCAGCCCCAGCATTTT. This sequence encodes CASSTLQGDQPQHF. The chain couples TRBV5-6 to TRBJ1-5, with 8 bases that match TRBD1. Looked up from germline, CDR1 is SGHDT and CDR2 is YYEEEE. The ends lost 4 bases at V and 7 bases at J; junction bases unmatched: 7. CDR3 size: 14 residues.